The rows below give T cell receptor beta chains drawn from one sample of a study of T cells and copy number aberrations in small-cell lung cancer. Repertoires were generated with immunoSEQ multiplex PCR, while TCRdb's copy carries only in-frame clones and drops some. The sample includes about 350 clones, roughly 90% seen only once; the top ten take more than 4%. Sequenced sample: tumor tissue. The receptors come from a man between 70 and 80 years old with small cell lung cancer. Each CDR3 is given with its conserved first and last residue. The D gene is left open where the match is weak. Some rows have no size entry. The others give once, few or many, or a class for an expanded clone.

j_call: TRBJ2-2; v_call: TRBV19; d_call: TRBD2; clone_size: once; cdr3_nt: TGTGCCAGTAGTATAGGGCGACTAGCGGGAGAGGACGGGGAGCTGTTTTTT; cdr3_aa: CASSIGRLAGEDGELFF
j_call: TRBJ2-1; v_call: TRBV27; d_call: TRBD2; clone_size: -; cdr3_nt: TGTGCCAGCAGTTTAGCCGGGGGGGCACATGAGCAGTTCTTC; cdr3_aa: CASSLAGGAHEQFF
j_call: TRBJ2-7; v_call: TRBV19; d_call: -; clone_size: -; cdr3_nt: TGTGCCAGTAGTCCCCCACTTCGGGGACAAAGGGCCTACGAGCAGTACTTC; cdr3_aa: CASSPPLRGQRAYEQYF
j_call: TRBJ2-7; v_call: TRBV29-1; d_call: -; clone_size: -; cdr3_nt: TGCAGCGTTGCAGGCGGGACTCGGGGGTACGAGCAGTACTTC; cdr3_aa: CSVAGGTRGYEQYF
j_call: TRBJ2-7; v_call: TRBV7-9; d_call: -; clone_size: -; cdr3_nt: TGTGCCAGCAGCTTAGTGGGAGGCAGCTACGAGCAGTACTTC; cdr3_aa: CASSLVGGSYEQYF
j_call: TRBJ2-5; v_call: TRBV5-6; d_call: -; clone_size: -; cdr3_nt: TGTGCCAGCAGCTTGGTGGGGGAGACCCAGTACTTC; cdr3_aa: CASSLVGETQYF
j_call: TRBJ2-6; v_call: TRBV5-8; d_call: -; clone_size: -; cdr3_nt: TGTGCCAGCTCTGTTAGATCCACACAAAGTCGGGCCAACGTCCTGACTTTC; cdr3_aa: CASSVRSTQSRANVLTF
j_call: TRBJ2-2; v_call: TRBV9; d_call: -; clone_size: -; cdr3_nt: TGTGCCAGCAGAGGGCAGCCAAACACCGGGGAGCTGTTTTTT; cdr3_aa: CASRGQPNTGELFF
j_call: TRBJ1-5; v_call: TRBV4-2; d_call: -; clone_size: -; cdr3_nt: TGTGCCAGCAGCCAAGAAGGCGACGGTTTGGGCAATCAGCCCCAGCATTTT; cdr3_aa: CASSQEGDGLGNQPQHF
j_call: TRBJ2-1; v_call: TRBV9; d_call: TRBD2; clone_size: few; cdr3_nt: TGTGCCAGCAGCGTAGGGAGCGGGGGGGCCAATGAGCAGTTCTTC; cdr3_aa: CASSVGSGGANEQFF
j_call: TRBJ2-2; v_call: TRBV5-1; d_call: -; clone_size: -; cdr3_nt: TGCGCCAGCAGACGAGATGGGACCGGGGAGCTGTTTTTT; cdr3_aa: CASRRDGTGELFF
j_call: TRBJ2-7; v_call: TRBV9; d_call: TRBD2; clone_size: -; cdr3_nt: TGTGCCAGCAATCGGGGAGGGCTGGGCGAGCAGTACTTC; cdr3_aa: CASNRGGLGEQYF
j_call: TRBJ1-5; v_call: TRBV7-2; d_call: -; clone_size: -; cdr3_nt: TGTGCCAGCAGCACCTCCCAGGGTTCTTCGATACGGCCCCAGCATTTT; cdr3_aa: CASSTSQGSSIRPQHF
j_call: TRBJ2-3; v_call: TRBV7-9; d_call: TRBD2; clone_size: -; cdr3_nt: TGTGCCAGCAGCCCCGGGAGGGCCCCATTCACAGATACGCAGTATTTT; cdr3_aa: CASSPGRAPFTDTQYF
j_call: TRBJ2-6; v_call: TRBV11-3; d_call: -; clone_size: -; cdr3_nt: TGTGCCAGCAGCCCCGCCGGGGCCAACGTCCTGACTTTC; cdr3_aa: CASSPAGANVLTF
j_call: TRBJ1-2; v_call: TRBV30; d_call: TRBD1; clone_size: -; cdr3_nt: TGTGCCTGGAGTCGGACAGGGGGCCGAGCTAACTATGGCTACACCTTC; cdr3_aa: CAWSRTGGRANYGYTF
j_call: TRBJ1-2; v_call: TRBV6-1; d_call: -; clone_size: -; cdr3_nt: TGTGCCAGCAGTCTAGCATCATCTGAGTATGGCTACACCTTC; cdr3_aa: CASSLASSEYGYTF
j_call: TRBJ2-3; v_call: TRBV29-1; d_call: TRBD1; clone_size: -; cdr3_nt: TGCAGCGTTTATGTGTGGACAGGGATTACAGATACGCAGTATTTT; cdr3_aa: CSVYVWTGITDTQYF
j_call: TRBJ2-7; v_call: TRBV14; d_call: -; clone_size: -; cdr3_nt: TGTGCCAGCAGCCAGGCAAATGCCGTCTACGAGCAGTACTTC; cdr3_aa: CASSQANAVYEQYF
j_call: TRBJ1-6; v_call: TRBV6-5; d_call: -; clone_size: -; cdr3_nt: TGTGCCAGCAGTTACTTGAGAGTTTCACCCCTCCACTTT; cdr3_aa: CASSYLRVSPLHF
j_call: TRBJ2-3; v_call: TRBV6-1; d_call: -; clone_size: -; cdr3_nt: TGTGCCAGCGAGACAGGAGGACGGGCAGATACGCAGTATTTT; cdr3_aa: CASETGGRADTQYF
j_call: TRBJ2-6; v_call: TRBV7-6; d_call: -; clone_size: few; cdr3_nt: TGTGCCAGCAGCGTACATCAAATCTCACAAAGTCGGGCCAACGTCCTGACTTTC; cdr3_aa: CASSVHQISQSRANVLTF
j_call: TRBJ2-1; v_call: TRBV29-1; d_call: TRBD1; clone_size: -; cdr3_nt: TGCAGCGTTGAAAGGGACAGGAGCTCCTACAATGAGCAGTTCTTC; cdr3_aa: CSVERDRSSYNEQFF
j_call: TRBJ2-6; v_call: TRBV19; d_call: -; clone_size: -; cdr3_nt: TGTGCCAGTAGTCCCACACTGACAAATCACAAACGGGCCAACGTCCTGACTTTC; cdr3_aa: CASSPTLTNHKRANVLTF
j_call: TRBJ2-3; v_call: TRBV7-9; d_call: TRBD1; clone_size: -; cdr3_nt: TGTGCCAGCAGCCTCGGACAGGGGGCAACAGATACGCAGTATTTT; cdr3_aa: CASSLGQGATDTQYF
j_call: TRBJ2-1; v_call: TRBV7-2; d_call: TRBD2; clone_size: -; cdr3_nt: TGTGCCGGCAGCTCGCCGGGACTAGCGGGGGGGCATGAGCAGTTCTTC; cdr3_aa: CAGSSPGLAGGHEQFF
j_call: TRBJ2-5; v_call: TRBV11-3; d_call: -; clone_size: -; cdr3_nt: TGTGCCAGCAGCCGGACCGTACAAGAGACCCAGTACTTC; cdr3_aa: CASSRTVQETQYF
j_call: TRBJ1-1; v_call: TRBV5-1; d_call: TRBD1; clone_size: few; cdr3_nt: TGCGCCAGCAGCTTGGGTAGGACAGGGAGCACTGAAGCTTTCTTT; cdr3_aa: CASSLGRTGSTEAFF
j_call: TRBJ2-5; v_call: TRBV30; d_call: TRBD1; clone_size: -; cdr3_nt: TGTGCCTGGAGTCTCACAACGGGACAGGCGCAGTACTTC; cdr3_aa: CAWSLTTGQAQYF
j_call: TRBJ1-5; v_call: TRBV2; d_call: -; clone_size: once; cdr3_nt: TGTGCCAGCAGTGAAGAAAGTAATCAGCCCCAGCATTTT; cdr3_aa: CASSEESNQPQHF
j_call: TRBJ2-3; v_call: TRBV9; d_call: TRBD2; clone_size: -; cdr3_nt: TGTGCCAGCAGCGTAGGCGGGAGAGGCACAGATACGCAGTATTTT; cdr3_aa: CASSVGGRGTDTQYF
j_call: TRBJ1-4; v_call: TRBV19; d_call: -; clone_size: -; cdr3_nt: TGTGCCAGTAACGGGGGGATAGCAACTAATGAAAAACTGTTTTTT; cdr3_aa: CASNGGIATNEKLFF
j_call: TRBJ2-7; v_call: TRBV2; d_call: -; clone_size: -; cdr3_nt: TGTGCCAGCGGGGTCCGGGGGTTCTACGAGCAGTACTTC; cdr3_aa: CASGVRGFYEQYF
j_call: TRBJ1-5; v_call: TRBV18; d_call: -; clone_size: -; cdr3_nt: TGTGCCAGCTCACCCTCGGGGGATCAGCCCCAGCATTTT; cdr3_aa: CASSPSGDQPQHF
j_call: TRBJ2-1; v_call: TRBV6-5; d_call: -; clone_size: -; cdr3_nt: TGTGCCAGCAGTTACAAGGGAAGGAATGAGCAGTTCTTC; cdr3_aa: CASSYKGRNEQFF
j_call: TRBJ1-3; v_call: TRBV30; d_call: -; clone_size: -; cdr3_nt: TGTGCCTGGAGTGTACGGGGAAACACCATATATTTT; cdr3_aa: CAWSVRGNTIYF
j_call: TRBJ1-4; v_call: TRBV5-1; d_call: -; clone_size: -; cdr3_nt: TGCGCCAGCAGCTTCAATACTCCAACTAATGAAAAACTGTTTTTT; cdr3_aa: CASSFNTPTNEKLFF
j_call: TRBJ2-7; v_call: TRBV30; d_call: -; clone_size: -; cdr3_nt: TGTGCCTGGAGTGAATACTACGAGCAGTACTTC; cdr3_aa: CAWSEYYEQYF
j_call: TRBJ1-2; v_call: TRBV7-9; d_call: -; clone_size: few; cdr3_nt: TGTGCCAGCAGCTTCGGGTCGGGCAGTGGGGCCTATGGCTACACCTTC; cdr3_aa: CASSFGSGSGAYGYTF
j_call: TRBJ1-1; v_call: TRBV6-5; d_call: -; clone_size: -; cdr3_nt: TGTGCCAGCAGGAAGGGCGTCGAAGCTTTCTTT; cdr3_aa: CASRKGVEAFF
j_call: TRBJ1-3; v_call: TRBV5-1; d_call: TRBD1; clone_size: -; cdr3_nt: TGCGCCAGCAGCTTGACGCAGGGGGCTGGAAACACCATATATTTT; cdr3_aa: CASSLTQGAGNTIYF
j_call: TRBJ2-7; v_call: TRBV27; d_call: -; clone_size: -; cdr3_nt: TGTGCCAGCAGTTTATCGAGGACCACGAGCTCCGAGCAGTACTTC; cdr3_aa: CASSLSRTTSSEQYF
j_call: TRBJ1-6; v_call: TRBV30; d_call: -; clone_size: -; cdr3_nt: TGTGCCTCCCCCCTCGCAGGGATTAATTCACCCCTCCACTTT; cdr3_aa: CASPLAGINSPLHF